This T cell receptor (beta chain) was found in a study of cytomegalovirus exposure and HLA in healthy donors. Across the whole study: A preliminary data release comprised around 90 million unique TCRs obtained from HLA-typed donors. Whole-study results and caveats: In a later analysis, a missense DCLRE1C variant was linked to TCR beta V- and J-gene trimming. Among the CMV-associated chains, a few were confirmed in vitro as specific for CMV antigens. Reports described diagnosis of cytomegalovirus status by the classifier as highly specific and sensitive.

The CDR3 has 16 residues. Germline values: CDR1 GTSNPN, CDR2 SVGIG (reference sequence). With 4 bases clipped from V and 2 bases from J, the junction kept 5 bases outside the gene matches. This clone showed up just a few times. Its antigen remains unidentified. Researchers ran the PCR with 60 Vbeta and 13 Jbeta primers. Clones were read by immunoSEQ multiplex PCR, and TCRdb kept only the in-frame ones, dropping some. The table records about 150,000 clones, over 75% of them present only once. The origin of this receptor is a woman between 40 and 50 years old in good health and CMV-seropositive. What was sequenced was PBMCs. The V and J genes are TRBV30 and TRBJ2-6, with 10 bases matching TRBD1. The CDR3 DNA follows: TGTGCCTGGAACCGGGACAGGGGCACTGGGGCCAACGTCCTGACTTTC. Its protein product is CAWNRDRGTGANVLTF.